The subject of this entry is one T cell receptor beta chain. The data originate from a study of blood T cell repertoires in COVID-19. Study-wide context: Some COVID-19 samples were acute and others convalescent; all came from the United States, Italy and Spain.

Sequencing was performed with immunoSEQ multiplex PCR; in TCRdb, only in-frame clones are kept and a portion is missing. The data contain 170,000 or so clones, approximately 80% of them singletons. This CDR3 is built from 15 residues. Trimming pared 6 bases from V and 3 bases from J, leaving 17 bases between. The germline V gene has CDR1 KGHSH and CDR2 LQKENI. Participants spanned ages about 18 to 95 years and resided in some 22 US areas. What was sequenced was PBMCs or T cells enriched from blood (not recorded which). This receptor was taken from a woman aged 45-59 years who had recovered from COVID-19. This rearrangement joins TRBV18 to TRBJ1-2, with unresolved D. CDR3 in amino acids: CASSPRNYGDYGYTF. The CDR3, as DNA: TGTGCCAGCTCGCCCAGAAACTACGGGGACTATGGCTACACCTTC.